The 19 T cell receptor beta chains below were found in one sample sequenced in a study of beta chain features in type 1 diabetes. As every portion of the isolated RNA was reverse transcribed, the sequencing read expressed TCRB transcripts. Here immunoSEQ multiplex PCR was the method, and the copy in TCRdb shows in-frame clones only, minus some. This table has 400,000 to 500,000 clones, about 15% appearing once. Specimen: naive CD4+ T cells from blood. Every receptor here comes from a man aged 25-40 years in good health.

The chain employs TRBV5-1 and TRBJ1-1; 9 nucleotides match TRBD1. The CDR3 is 14 amino acids. CDR1 is SGHRS, CDR2 YFSETQ, per germline. Trimming at V came to 3 bases and at J to 5 bases, leaving 5 bases not matched to a gene. The CDR3 region has the DNA TGCGCCAGCAGCTCGGGACAGGGTAAGACTGAAGCTTTCTTT. This gives the protein CASSSGQGKTEAFF.

V and J are TRBV20-1 and TRBJ2-3; no clear D. Per germline, CDR1 DFQATT and CDR2 SNEGSKA (reference sequence). V dropped 5 bases and J dropped 6 bases, with 9 bases sitting between them. This CDR3 is 11 amino acids long. CDR3 sequence reads: CSAPRSDTQYF. CDR3 sequence (DNA): TGCAGTGCTCCGAGGAGCGATACGCAGTATTTT.

V usage is TRBV6-5 and J usage is TRBJ1-2; TRBD1 is a possible D gene (5 bases). The V end lost 0 bases, the J end lost 14 bases, and 13 bases lay between the germline ends. The CDR3 spans 12 residues. Germline V gene data show CDR1 as MNHEY and CDR2 as SVGAGI. CDR3 region: CASSYSTGATTF. The DNA for the CDR3 is TGTGCCAGCAGTTACTCGACCGGGGCGACGACCTTC.

V usage is TRBV19 and J usage is TRBJ1-2; D possibly corresponds to TRBD1 (5 bases). From germline, CDR1 is LNHDA and CDR2 SQIVND (reference sequence). CDR3 length: 14 residues. Trimming shortened V by 4 bases and J by 4 bases, and 13 bases separated the two germline ends. The CDR3 loop is CASSTRDSFYGYTF. CDR3 nucleotide sequence: TGTGCCAGTAGTACACGGGACTCGTTCTATGGCTACACCTTC.

The gene calls are TRBV7-2 and TRBJ2-3; no reliable D call. CDR3 size: 14 residues. The V gene's germline CDR1 is SGHTA and CDR2 FQGNSA. V lost 2 bases and J 6 bases, leaving 12 bases between the germline ends. The CDR3 DNA reads TGTGCCAGCAGCTTAATTCGTTTGTCGGATACGCAGTATTTT. Translating it yields CASSLIRLSDTQYF. The whole variable domain, filled in from reference TRBV7-2 and TRBJ2-3, reads GAGVSQSPSNKVTEKGKDVELRCDPISGHTALYWYRQSLGQGLEFLIYFQGNSAPDKSGLPSDRFSAERTGGSVSTLTIQRTQQEDSAVYLCASSLIRLSDTQYFGPGTRLTVL.

The V call is TRBV9, the J call TRBJ2-3; D may be TRBD2 (6 bases). Per the germline V gene, CDR1 is SGDLS and CDR2 is YYNGEE. CDR3 size: 16 residues. V was cut by 0 bases and J by 0 bases, with 11 bases left in between. CDR3 loop: CASSVVEGRSTDTQYF. CDR3 coding DNA: TGTGCCAGCAGCGTAGTGGAGGGTAGGAGCACAGATACGCAGTATTTT.

This clone was counted only a few times. The V gene is TRBV7-9, the J gene TRBJ1-2; TRBD1 aligns across 7 bases. Losses at the gene ends were 1 base for V and 10 bases for J; bases not matched to a gene: 3. Germline-derived CDR1 and CDR2 are SEHNR and FQNEAQ (reference sequence). CDR3 size: 12 residues. The CDR3 DNA reads TGTGCCAGCAGCTTAGAGGACAGGCCCTACACCTTC. Translation: CASSLEDRPYTF.

The chain employs TRBV21-1 and TRBJ2-7. TRBV21-1 is assigned pseudogene status. CDR3 size: 17 residues. CDR3 DNA: TGTGCCAGCAGCAATGGGGATAATGGCAACAGCTCCTACGAGCAGTACTTC. Protein product: CASSNGDNGNSSYEQYF.

CDR3 in amino acids: CASHLRDKRSGGAPQETQYF. For the CDR3, the DNA is TGTGCCTCACACCTCCGGGATAAAAGGAGCGGGGGGGCCCCCCAAGAGACCCAGTACTTC. J is TRBJ2-5 and V is TRBV27; the match to TRBD2 covers 10 bases. Trimming cost V 11 bases and J 1 base; bases outside gene matches: 25. Germline CDR1 is MNHEY and CDR2 is SMNVEV (reference sequence). This CDR3 region has 20 residues.

This clone occurred many times. The rearrangement uses TRBV7-9 and TRBJ2-1; 13 positions match TRBD2. Germline CDR1 reads SEHNR; CDR2 reads FQNEAQ (reference sequence). V was clipped by 4 bases and J by 10 bases; unmatched bases: 7. CDR3 length: 15 residues. The CDR3 sequence: CASSSGLAGAREQFF. The CDR3 DNA reads as TGTGCCAGCAGCTCTGGACTAGCGGGAGCGAGAGAGCAGTTCTTC.

The V and J genes are TRBV4-1 and TRBJ1-2; weak D call: TRBD1 (6 bases). Germline CDR1 reads MGHRA; CDR2 reads YSYEKL. This CDR3 comprises 14 residues. The V end was cut by 3 bases, the J end by 6 bases, with 14 bases between. CDR3 sequence reads: CASSQGQGMNGYTF. For the CDR3, the DNA is TGCGCCAGCAGCCAGGGGCAGGGGATGAATGGCTACACCTTC.

The chain couples TRBV4-3 to TRBJ2-3, with unresolved D. This CDR3 comprises 13 residues. Trimming pared 1 base from V and 3 bases from J, leaving 5 bases between. CDR1 is LGHNA and CDR2 is YSLEER in the germline V gene. This chain's CDR3 is CASSQVATDTQYF. The CDR3 nucleotides read TGCGCCAGCAGCCAAGTGGCGACAGATACGCAGTATTTT.

This clone has only a few counts. The chain links TRBV7-8 to TRBJ1-6; D not certain. The V gene's germline CDR1 is SGHVS and CDR2 FQNEAQ. Trimming stripped 1 base from V and 7 bases from J, with 11 bases between. The CDR3 extends over 15 amino acids. CDR3 sequence: CASSLGDGYNSPLHF. The CDR3 nucleotides are TGTGCCAGCAGCTTAGGAGACGGCTACAATTCACCCCTCCACTTT.

This sequence joins TRBV21-1 and TRBJ2-3; the table names TRBD1, a call not compared with the DNA. TRBV21-1 corresponds to a pseudogene. The CDR3 is 16 residues long. CDR3 sequence: CASSASLDLQGLAQYF. DNA for the CDR3: TGTGCCAGCAGCGCCTCCCTTGATCTTCAGGGTCTCGCGCAGTATTTT.

This clone was found a few times. The rearrangement links TRBV19 to TRBJ1-5, with unresolved D. CDR3 length: 13 amino acids. Germline V gives CDR1 LNHDA, CDR2 SQIVND (reference sequence). V was trimmed by 7 bases and J by 1 base, leaving 8 bases between them. DNA of the CDR3: TGTGCCAGTACCGTCACGAGCAATCAGCCCCAGCATTTT. It yields the protein CASTVTSNQPQHF.

The chain has TRBV19 and TRBJ2-5; 9 bases agree with TRBD1. CDR3 length: 13 amino acids. Germline V CDR1 and CDR2: LNHDA, SQIVND (reference sequence). The J segment lost 4 bases and the V segment lost 6 bases, leaving 3 bases of the junction unmatched. CDR3 DNA sequence: TGTGCCAGTAGCCCGACAGGGGGAGAGACCCAGTACTTC. Encoded protein: CASSPTGGETQYF.

This clone was seen more than once but under ten times. This chain connects TRBV9 to TRBJ2-1, with 10 bases matching TRBD2. In germline, CDR1 is SGDLS, CDR2 YYNGEE. The V and J ends lost 3 bases and 7 bases, in that order; junction bases with no gene match: 13. This CDR3 has 17 amino acids. The CDR3 region is CASSAEGSGRLGNEQFF. CDR3 sequence (DNA): TGTGCCAGCAGCGCCGAGGGTAGCGGGAGGTTGGGGAATGAGCAGTTCTTC.

The rearrangement uses TRBV4-3 and TRBJ2-7; D not certain. V lost 1 base and J 5 bases, leaving 9 bases between the germline ends. Germline V lookup: CDR1 LGHNA, CDR2 YSLEER. The CDR3 is made up of 13 amino acids. Here the CDR3 reads CASSQAPLDEQYF. The CDR3 DNA sequence: TGCGCCAGCAGCCAAGCCCCCCTTGACGAGCAGTACTTC.

This clone was counted once. The V and J genes are TRBV9 and TRBJ2-3, with a weak D call TRBD1 (5 bases). Germline values: CDR1 SGDLS, CDR2 YYNGEE. Between the trimmed V and J ends, which lost 6 bases and 3 bases, there was a span of 8 bases. The CDR3 covers 12 residues. The CDR3, as DNA: TGTGCCAGCAAAGGGGTGACAGATACGCAGTATTTT. Encoded protein: CASKGVTDTQYF.